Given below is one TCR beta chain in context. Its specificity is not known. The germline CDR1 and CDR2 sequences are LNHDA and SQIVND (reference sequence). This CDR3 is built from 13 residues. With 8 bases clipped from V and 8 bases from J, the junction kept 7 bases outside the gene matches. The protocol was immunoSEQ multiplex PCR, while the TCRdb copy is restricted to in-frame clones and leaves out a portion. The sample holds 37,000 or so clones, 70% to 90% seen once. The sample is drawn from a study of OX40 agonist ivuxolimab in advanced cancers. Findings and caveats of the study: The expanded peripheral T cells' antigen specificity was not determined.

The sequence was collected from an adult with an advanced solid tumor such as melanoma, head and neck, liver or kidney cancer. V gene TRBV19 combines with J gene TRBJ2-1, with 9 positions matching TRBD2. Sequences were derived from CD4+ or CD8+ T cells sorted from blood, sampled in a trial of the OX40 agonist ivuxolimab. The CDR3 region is CASAGGPRDEQFF. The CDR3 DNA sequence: TGTGCCAGTGCGGGAGGGCCGAGGGATGAGCAGTTCTTC.